This passage covers 3 T cell receptor beta chains from one sample sequenced in a study of cytomegalovirus exposure and HLA in healthy donors. The PCR used 60 Vbeta and 13 Jbeta primers. TCRdb's copy holds only in-frame clones and misses some; the assay was immunoSEQ multiplex PCR. This sample contains 130,000 or so clones. The sample comprised PBMCs. Source of these receptors: a woman between 55 and 75 years old in good health and CMV-seronegative.

This chain joins TRBV29-1 and TRBJ1-2, with D uncertain. V was trimmed by 4 bases and J by 5 bases, leaving 11 bases between them. Germline V lookup: CDR1 SQVTM, CDR2 ANQGSEA. The CDR3 loop spans 12 amino acids. The CDR3 region has the DNA TGCAGCGTTGGAGCCCCCTCGTATGGCTACACCTTC. It encodes CSVGAPSYGYTF.

This chain connects TRBV7-3 to TRBJ2-1, with 11 bases fitting TRBD2. Germline CDR1 and CDR2: SGHTA and FQGTGA. The ends lost 5 bases at V and 5 bases at J; junction bases unmatched: 14. This CDR3 spans 18 amino acids. The CDR3 DNA reads as TGTGCCAGCAGCCCGGGACTAGCGGAGTGGGGTGGTGACAATGAGCAGTTCTTC. Translated: CASSPGLAEWGGDNEQFF.

The chain is built from TRBV27 and TRBJ2-1; D possibly corresponds to TRBD2 (6 bases). V was pared by 4 bases and J by 7 bases, with 11 bases between. The CDR3 covers 13 residues. From germline, CDR1 is MNHEY and CDR2 SMNVEV (reference sequence). CDR3 nucleotides: TGTGCCAGCAGTTCAAGACTAGTGAATGAGCAGTTCTTC. As protein: CASSSRLVNEQFF.